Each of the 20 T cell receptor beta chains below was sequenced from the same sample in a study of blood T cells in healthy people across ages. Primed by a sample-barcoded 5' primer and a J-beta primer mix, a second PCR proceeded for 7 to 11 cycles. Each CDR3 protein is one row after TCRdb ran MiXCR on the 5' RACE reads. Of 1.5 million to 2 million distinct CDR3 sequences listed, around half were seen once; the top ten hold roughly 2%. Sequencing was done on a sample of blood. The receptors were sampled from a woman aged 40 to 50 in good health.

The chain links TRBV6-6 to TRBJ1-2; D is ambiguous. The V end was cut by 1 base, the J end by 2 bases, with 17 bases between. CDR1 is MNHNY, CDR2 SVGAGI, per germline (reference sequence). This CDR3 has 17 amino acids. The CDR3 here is CASSYWDMQPSNYGYTF. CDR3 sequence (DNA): TGTGCCAGCAGTTACTGGGATATGCAACCGTCCAACTATGGCTACACCTTC.

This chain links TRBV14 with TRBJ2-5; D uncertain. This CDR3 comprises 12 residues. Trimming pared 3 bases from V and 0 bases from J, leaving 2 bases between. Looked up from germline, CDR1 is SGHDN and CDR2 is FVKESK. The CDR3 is CASSHHQETQYF. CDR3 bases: TGTGCCAGCAGCCACCACCAAGAGACCCAGTACTTC.

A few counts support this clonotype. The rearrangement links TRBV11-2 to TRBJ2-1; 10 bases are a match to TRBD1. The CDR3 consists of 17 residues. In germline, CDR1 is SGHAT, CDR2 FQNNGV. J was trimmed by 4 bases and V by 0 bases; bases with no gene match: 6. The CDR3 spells CASSLDLGQGTYNEQFF. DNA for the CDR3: TGTGCCAGCAGCTTAGATCTGGGACAGGGGACTTACAATGAGCAGTTCTTC.

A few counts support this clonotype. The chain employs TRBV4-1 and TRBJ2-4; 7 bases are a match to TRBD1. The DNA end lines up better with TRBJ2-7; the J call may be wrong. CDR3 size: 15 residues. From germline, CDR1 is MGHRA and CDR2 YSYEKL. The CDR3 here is CASSHLPGQRYEQYF. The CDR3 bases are TGCGCCAGCAGCCACCTCCCGGGACAGAGGTACGAGCAGTACTTC.

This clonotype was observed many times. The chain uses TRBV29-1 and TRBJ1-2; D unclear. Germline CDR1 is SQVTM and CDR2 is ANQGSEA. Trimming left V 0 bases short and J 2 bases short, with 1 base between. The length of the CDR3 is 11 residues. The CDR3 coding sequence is TGCAGCGTTGAAGAAAACTATGGCTACACCTTC. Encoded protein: CSVEENYGYTF. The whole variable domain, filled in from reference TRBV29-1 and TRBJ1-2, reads SAVISQKPSRDICQRGTSLTIQCQVDSQVTMMFWYRQQPGQSLTLIATANQGSEATYESGFVIDKFPISRPNLTFSTLTVSNMSPEDSSIYLCSVEENYGYTFGSGTRLTVV.

CDR3 region: CASSHPTGQGGTEAFF. DNA for the CDR3: TGCGCCAGCAGCCACCCTACCGGACAGGGAGGGACTGAAGCTTTCTTT. This chain uses TRBV4-3 with TRBJ1-1; 8 bases agree with TRBD1. Germline CDR1 LGHNA, CDR2 YSLEER. V was pared by 3 bases and J by 5 bases, with 11 bases of the junction left unmatched. This CDR3 is 16 amino acids long.

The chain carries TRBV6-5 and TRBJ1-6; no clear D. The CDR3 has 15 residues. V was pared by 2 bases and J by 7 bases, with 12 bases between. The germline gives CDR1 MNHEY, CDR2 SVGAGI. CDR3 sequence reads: CASSYEATRNSPLHF. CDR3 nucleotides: TGTGCCAGCAGTTACGAGGCTACGAGGAATTCACCCCTCCACTTT.

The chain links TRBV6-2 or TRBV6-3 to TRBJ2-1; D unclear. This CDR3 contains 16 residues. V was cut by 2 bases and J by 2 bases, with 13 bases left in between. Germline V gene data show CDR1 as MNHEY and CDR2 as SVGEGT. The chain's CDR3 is CASSYSGVVAYNEQFF. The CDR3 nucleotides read TGTGCCAGCAGTTACAGTGGGGTTGTAGCCTACAATGAGCAGTTCTTC.

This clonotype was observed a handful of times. The CDR3 region is CSARHTGGETQYF. In DNA, the CDR3 is TGCAGTGCTAGGCATACAGGGGGGGAGACCCAGTACTTC. The rearrangement joins TRBV20-1 to TRBJ2-5, with TRBD1 matching over 8 bases. CDR1 is DFQATT, CDR2 SNEGSKA, per germline (reference sequence). The CDR3 extends over 13 amino acids. V was clipped by 3 bases and J by 5 bases; unmatched bases: 5.

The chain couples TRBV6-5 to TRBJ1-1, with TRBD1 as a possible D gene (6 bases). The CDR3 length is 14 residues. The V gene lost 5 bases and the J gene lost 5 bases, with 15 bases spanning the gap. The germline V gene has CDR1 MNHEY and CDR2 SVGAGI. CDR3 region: CASSRQDLRTEAFF. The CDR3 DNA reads TGTGCCAGCAGTCGACAGGACCTCCGGACTGAAGCTTTCTTT.

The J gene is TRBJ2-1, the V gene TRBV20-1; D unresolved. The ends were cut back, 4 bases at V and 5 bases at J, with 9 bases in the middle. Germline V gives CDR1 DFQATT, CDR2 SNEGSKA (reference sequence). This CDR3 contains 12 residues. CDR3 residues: CSAMADHNEQFF. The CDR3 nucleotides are TGCAGTGCTATGGCAGATCACAATGAGCAGTTCTTC.

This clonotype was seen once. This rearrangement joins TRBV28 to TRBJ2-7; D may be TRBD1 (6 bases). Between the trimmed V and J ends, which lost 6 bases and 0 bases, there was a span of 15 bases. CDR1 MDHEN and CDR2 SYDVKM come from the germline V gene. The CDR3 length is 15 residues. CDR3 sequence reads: CASSRDIRISYEQYF. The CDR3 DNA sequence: TGTGCCAGCAGCCGGGACATCCGAATCTCCTACGAGCAGTACTTC.

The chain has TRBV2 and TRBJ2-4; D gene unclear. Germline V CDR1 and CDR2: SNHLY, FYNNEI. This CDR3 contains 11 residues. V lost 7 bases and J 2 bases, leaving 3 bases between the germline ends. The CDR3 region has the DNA TGTGCCAGCAATACCAAAAACATTCAGTACTTC. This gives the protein CASNTKNIQYF.

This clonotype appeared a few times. DNA for the CDR3: TGCAGTGCTAGACCAGGTTATAATTCACCCCTCCACTTT. It translates to CSARPGYNSPLHF. The chain employs TRBV20-1 and TRBJ1-6; D is undetermined. V lost 2 bases, J lost 4 bases, and 6 bases lay in between. The CDR3 is 13 residues long. The germline gives CDR1 DFQATT, CDR2 SNEGSKA (reference sequence).

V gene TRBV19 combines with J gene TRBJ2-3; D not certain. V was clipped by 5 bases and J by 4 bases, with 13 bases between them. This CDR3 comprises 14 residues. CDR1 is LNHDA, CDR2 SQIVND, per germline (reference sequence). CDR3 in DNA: TGTGCCAGTAGTCCGTTAAACCACGCAGATACGCAGTATTTT. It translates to CASSPLNHADTQYF.

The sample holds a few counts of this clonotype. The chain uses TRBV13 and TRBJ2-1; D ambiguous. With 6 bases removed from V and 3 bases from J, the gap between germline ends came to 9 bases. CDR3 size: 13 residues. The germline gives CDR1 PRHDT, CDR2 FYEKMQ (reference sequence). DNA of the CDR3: TGTGCCAGCAGTTCCGACAACTACAATGAGCAGTTCTTC. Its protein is CASSSDNYNEQFF. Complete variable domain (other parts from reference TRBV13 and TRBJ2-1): AAGVIQSPRHLIKEKRETATLKCYPIPRHDTVYWYQQGPGQDPQFLISFYEKMQSDKGSIPDRFSAQQFSDYHSELNMSSLELGDSALYFCASSSDNYNEQFFGPGTRLTVL.

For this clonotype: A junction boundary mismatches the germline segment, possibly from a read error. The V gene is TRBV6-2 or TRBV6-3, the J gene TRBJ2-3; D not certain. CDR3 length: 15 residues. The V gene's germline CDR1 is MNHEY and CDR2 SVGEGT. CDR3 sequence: CASSYGFRSIDTQYF. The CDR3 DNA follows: TGTGCCAGCAGTTACGGGTTCCGGAGCATAGATACGCAGTATTTT.

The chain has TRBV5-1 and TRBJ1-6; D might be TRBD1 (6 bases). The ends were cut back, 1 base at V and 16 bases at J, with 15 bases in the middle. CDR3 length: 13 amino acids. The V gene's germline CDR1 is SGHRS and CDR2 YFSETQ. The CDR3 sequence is CASSLQPGQVLHF. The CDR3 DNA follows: TGCGCCAGCAGCTTGCAGCCGGGACAAGTGCTCCACTTT.

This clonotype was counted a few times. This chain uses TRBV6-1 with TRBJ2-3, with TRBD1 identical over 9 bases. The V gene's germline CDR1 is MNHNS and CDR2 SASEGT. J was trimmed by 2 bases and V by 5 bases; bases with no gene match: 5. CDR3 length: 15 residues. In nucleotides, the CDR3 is TGTGCCAGCAGTAACCGGGACAGGGTCACAGATACGCAGTATTTT. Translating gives CASSNRDRVTDTQYF.

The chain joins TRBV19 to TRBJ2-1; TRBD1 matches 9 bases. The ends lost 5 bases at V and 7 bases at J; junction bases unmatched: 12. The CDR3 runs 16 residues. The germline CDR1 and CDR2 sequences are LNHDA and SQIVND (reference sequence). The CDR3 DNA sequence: TGTGCCAGTAGTGTAACCGGGACAGGGCATTTTAATGAGCAGTTCTTC. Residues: CASSVTGTGHFNEQFF.